This T cell receptor beta chain appears in the sequencing data of a study of CD8 T cells in ankylosing spondylitis. General study results and limits: Matched ankylosing spondylitis synovial fluid reportedly contained a significantly enriched population of disease-linked clones. Clones that were linked to disease were CD8+ and were relatively rare in peripheral blood. Some of these motif variants have turned up before, in reports on reactive arthritis synovial fluid and blood. Made up of fewer than 10 highly homologous variants, a TCR beta motif appeared characteristic of ankylosing spondylitis blood.

About this clonotype: What it binds is unknown.

The germline V gene encodes CDR1 SNHLY and CDR2 FYNNEI. CDR3 length equals 13 residues. Deletions cut 6 bases from V and 0 bases from J, with 9 bases between. Library preparation for TCR beta used quantitative 5'-RACE with molecular barcodes. A single record per CDR3 protein comes from TCRdb applying MiXCR to the 5' RACE reads. This sample has around 430,000 distinct CDR3 sequences, with 15% to 20% found just once. Sequencing used blood, either unsorted or a sorted T cell fraction (not recorded which). The V gene is TRBV2, the J gene TRBJ2-7; D is undetermined. This TCR was sampled from a male donor with ankylosing spondylitis. CDR3 region: CASRVGRSYEQYF. In DNA, the CDR3 is TGTGCCAGCAGGGTTGGACGCTCCTACGAGCAGTACTTC. The full variable domain, in which reference TRBV2 and TRBJ2-7 provide the parts outside the CDR3, is EPEVTQTPSHQVTQMGQEVILRCVPISNHLYFYWYRQILGQKVEFLVSFYNNEISEKSEIFDDQFSVERPDGSNFTLKIRSTKLEDSAMYFCASRVGRSYEQYFGPGTRLTVT.